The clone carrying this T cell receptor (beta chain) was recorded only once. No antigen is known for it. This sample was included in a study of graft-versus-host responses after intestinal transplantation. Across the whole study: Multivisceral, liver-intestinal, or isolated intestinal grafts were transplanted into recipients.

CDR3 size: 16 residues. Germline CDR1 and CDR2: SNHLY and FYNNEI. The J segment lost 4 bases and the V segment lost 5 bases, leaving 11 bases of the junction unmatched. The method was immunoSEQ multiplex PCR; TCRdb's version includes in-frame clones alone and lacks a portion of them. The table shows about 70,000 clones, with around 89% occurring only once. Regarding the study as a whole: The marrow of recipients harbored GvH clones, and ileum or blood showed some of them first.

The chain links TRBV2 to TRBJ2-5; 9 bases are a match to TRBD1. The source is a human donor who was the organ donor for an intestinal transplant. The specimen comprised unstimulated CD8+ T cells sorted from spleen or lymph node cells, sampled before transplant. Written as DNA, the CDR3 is TGTGCCAGCAGTTCGGACAGGGGAGTACGTAGAGAGACCCAGTACTTC. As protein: CASSSDRGVRRETQYF.